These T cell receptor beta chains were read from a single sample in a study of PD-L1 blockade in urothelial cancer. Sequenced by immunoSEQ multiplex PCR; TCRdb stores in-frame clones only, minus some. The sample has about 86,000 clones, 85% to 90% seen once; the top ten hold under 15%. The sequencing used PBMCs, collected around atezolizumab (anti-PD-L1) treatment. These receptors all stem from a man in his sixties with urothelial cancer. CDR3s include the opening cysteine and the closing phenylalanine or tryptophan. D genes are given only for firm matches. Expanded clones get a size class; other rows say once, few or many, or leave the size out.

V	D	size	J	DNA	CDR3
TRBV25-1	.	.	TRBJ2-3	TGTGCCAGCAGTGAATTAGCCGGGAGCCTCCCAGATACGCAGTATTTT	CASSELAGSLPDTQYF
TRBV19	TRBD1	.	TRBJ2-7	TGTGCCAGTAGTATGGGACAGGTCTACGAGCAGTACTTC	CASSMGQVYEQYF
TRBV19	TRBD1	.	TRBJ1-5	TGTGCCAGTAGTTCCGTGGACAGGGTGGGACAGCCCCAGCATTTT	CASSSVDRVGQPQHF
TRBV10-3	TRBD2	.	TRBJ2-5	TGTGCCATCAGTCCCGGGACTAGCGGGGGGCAAGAGACCCAGTACTTC	CAISPGTSGGQETQYF
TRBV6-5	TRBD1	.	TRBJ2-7	TGTGCCAGCAGTTACTCGACAGGGGCCCCGGTCGAGCAGTACTTC	CASSYSTGAPVEQYF
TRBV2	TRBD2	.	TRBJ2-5	TGTGCCAGCTCCGGACGGGGAGGGGAGACCCAGTACTTC	CASSGRGGETQYF
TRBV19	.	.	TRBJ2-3	TGTGCCAGTACGGGATATGGGGAGTTAGATACAGATACGCAGTATTTT	CASTGYGELDTDTQYF
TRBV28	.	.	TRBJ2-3	TGTGCCAGCAGTGCTGCGGGTGTAGATACGCAGTATTTT	CASSAAGVDTQYF
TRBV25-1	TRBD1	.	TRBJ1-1	TGTGCCAGCAGTGGAACCGACAGGGGGGCCACTGAAGCTTTCTTT	CASSGTDRGATEAFF
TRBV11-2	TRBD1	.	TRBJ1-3	TGTGCCAGCAGCGTCACAGGGGCCCGCTCTGCTGGAAACACCATATATTTT	CASSVTGARSAGNTIYF
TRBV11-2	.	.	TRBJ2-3	TGTGCCAGCAGCTTAAACCCCTTCGGGGATACGCAGTATTTT	CASSLNPFGDTQYF
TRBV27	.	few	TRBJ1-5	TGTGCCAGCAGTTTCAGACAGAGCAATCAGCCCCAGCATTTT	CASSFRQSNQPQHF
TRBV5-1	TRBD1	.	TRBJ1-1	TGCGCCGGCGCTAGCGACAGGGACACTGAAGCTTTCTTT	CAGASDRDTEAFF
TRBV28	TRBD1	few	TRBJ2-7	TGTGCCAGCAGTTTACCAGGGGGCGCCTACGAGCAGTACTTC	CASSLPGGAYEQYF
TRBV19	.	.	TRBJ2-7	TGTGCCAGTAGACGAGCGGGTCCTTGGTCTAGCGAGCAGTACTTC	CASRRAGPWSSEQYF
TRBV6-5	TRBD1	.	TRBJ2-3	TGTGCCAGCAGATCCACAGGGGTAGCAGATACGCAGTATTTT	CASRSTGVADTQYF
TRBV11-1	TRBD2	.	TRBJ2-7	TGTGCCAGCAGCCCTCCGGGGCTAGCGGGAGTCCAGCAGTACTTC	CASSPPGLAGVQQYF
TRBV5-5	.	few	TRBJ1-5	TGTGCCAGCAGCTTCCAGGGGAGTATAGGACAGCCCCAGCATTTT	CASSFQGSIGQPQHF
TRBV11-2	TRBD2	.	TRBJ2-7	TGTGCCAGCAGGAGGGGGGGCGTTGGACTAGCGCACTCCTACGAGCAGTACTTC	CASRRGGVGLAHSYEQYF
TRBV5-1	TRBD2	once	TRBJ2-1	TGCGCCAGCAGCAAGCGGGAGACGTCCTACAATGAGCAGTTCTTC	CASSKRETSYNEQFF
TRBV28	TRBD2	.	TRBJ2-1	TGTGCCAGCAGTTTTTTGGCGGGAGGGGTCCCGTTCTTC	CASSFLAGGVPFF
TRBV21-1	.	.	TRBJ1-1	TGTGCCAGCAGCAAACCCGGGCGGGGGATGAACACTGAAGCTTTCTTT	CASSKPGRGMNTEAFF
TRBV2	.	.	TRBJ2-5	TGTGCCAGCAGTGATAGCCTAGCCCAAGAGACCCAGTACTTC	CASSDSLAQETQYF
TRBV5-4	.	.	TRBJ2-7	TGTGCCAGCAGCTTTAGCATTGCCAGGGACTGGAGCTACGAGCAGTACTTC	CASSFSIARDWSYEQYF
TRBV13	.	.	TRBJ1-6	TGTGCCAGCAGCTCAAACCCTAACCGTAATTCACCCCTCCACTTT	CASSSNPNRNSPLHF
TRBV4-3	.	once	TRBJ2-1	TGCGCCAGCAGCCAAGATTGGGGGGGGCTACCCTACAATGAGCAGTTCTTC	CASSQDWGGLPYNEQFF
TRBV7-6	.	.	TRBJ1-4	TGTGCCAGCAGCTCCACGGAGCGGGCTCCTGTAGAGAAACTGTTTTTT	CASSSTERAPVEKLFF
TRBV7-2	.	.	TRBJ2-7	TGTGCCAGCAGCTTATCAGGGTTCGAGCAGTACTTC	CASSLSGFEQYF